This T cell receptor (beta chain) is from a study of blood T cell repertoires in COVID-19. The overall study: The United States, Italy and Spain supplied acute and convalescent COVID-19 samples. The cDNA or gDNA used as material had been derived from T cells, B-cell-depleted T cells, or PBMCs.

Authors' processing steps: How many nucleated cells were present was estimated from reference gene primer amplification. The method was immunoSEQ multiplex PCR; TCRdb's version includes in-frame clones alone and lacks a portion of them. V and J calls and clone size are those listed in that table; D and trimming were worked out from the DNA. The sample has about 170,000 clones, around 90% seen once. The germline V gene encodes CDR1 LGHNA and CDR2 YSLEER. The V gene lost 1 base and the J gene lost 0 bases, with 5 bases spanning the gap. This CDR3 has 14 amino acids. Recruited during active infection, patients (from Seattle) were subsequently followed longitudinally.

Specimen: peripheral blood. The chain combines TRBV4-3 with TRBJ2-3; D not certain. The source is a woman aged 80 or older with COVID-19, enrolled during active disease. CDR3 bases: TGCGCCAGCAGCCAAGGGCTGAGCACAGATACGCAGTATTTT. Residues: CASSQGLSTDTQYF.